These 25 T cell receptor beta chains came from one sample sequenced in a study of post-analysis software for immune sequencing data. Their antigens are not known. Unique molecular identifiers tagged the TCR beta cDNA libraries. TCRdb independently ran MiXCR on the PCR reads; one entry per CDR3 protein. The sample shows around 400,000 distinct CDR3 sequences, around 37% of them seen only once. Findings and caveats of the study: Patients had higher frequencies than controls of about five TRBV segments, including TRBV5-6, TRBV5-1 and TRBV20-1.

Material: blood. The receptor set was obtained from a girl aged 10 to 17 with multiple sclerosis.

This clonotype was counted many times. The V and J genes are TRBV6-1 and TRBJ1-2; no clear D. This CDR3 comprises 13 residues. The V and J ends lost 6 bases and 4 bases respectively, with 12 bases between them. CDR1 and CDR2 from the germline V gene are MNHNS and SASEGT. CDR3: CASRLAEGYGYTF. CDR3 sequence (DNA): TGTGCCAGCAGATTGGCCGAGGGCTATGGCTACACCTTC.

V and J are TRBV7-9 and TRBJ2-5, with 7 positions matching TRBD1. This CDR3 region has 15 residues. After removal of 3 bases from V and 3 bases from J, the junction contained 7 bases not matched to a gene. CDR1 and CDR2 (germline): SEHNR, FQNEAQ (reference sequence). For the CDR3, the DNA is TGTGCCAGCAGCTTCTCTACAGGGGTTGAAGAGACCCAGTACTTC. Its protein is CASSFSTGVEETQYF.

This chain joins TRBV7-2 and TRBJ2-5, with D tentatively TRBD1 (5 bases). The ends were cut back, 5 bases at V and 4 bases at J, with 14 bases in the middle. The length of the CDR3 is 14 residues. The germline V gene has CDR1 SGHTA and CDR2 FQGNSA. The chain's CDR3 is CTSSPPARGETQYF. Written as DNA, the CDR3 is TGTACCAGCAGCCCCCCCGCAAGGGGAGAGACCCAGTACTTC.

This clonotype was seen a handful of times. The DNA for the CDR3 is TGCAGTGCTAGTGCCGGAGGCTATAGCAATCAGCCCCAGCATTTT. Its protein product is CSASAGGYSNQPQHF. This chain uses TRBV20-1 with TRBJ1-5; unclear D gene. V lost 3 bases and J lost 0, with 12 bases in between. The CDR3 length is 15 residues. CDR1 and CDR2 from the germline V gene are DFQATT and SNEGSKA (reference sequence).

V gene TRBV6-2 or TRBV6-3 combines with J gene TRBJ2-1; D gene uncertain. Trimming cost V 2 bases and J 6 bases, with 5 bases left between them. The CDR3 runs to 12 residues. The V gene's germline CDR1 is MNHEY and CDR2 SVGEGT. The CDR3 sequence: CASSYGPNEQFF. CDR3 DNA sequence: TGTGCCAGCAGTTACGGTCCCAATGAGCAGTTCTTC.

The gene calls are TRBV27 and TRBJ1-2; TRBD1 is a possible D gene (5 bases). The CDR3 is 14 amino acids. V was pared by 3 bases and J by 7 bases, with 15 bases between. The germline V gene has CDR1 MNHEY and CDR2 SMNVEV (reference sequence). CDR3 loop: CASSFQGVGAGYTF. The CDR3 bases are TGTGCCAGCAGTTTCCAGGGCGTCGGGGCTGGCTACACCTTC.

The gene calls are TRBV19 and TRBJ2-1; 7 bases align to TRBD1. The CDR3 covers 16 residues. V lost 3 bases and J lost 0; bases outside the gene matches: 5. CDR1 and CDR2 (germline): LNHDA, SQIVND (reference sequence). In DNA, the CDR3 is TGTGCCAGTAGTATGCTGGGACAGAGCTCCTACAATGAGCAGTTCTTC. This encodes CASSMLGQSSYNEQFF.

The CDR3 coding sequence is TGCAGTGCCAAAGGCAGCGGGTTTTTCCCTAGCACAGATACGCAGTATTTT. It specifies CSAKGSGFFPSTDTQYF. The V gene is TRBV20-1, the J gene TRBJ2-3; tentatively, D is TRBD2 (6 bases). Germline CDR1 is DFQATT and CDR2 is SNEGSKA (reference sequence). V dropped 6 bases and J dropped 0 bases, with 22 bases sitting between them. This CDR3 has 17 amino acids.

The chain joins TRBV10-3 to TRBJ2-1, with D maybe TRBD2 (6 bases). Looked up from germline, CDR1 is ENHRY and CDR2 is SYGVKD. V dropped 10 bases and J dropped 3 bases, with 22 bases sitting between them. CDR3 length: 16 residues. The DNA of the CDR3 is TGTGCCACCGGGGGATGGGAGGTCCCAATCTACAATGAGCAGTTCTTC. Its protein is CATGGWEVPIYNEQFF.

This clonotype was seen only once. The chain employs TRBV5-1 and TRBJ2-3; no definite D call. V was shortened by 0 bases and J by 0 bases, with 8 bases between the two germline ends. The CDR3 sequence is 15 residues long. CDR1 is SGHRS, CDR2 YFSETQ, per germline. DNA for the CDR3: TGCGCCAGCAGCTTGGCGTCGGCTAGCACAGATACGCAGTATTTT. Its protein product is CASSLASASTDTQYF.

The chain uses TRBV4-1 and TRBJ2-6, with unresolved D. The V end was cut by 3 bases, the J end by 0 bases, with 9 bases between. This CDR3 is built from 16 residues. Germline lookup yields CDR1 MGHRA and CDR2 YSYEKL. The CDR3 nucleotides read TGCGCCAGCAGCCATGTTCAAAGCTCTGGGGCCAACGTCCTGACTTTC. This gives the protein CASSHVQSSGANVLTF.

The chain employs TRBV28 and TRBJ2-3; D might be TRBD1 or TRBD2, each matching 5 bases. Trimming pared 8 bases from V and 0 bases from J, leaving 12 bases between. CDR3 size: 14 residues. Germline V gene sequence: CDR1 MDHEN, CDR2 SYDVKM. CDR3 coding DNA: TGTGCCAGCGACCGGGACCCTAGCACAGATACGCAGTATTTT. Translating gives CASDRDPSTDTQYF.

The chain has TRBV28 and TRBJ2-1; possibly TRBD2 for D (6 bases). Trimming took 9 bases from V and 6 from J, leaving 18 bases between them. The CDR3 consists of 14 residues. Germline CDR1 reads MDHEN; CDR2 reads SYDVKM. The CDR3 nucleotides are TGTGCCAGTGAGAGGAGACATAGCGGCAATGAGCAGTTCTTC. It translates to CASERRHSGNEQFF.

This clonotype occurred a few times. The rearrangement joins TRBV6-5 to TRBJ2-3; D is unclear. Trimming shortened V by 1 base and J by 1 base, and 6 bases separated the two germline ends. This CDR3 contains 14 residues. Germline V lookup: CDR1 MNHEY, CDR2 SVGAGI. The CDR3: CASSYYGGTDTQYF. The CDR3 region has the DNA TGTGCCAGCAGTTACTATGGGGGCACAGATACGCAGTATTTT.

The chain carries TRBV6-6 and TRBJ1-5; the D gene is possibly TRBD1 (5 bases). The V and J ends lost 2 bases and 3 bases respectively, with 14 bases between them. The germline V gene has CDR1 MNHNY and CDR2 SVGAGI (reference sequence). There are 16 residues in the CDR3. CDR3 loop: CASSYRAGGNNQPQHF. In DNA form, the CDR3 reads TGTGCCAGCAGTTACCGCGCCGGGGGGAACAATCAGCCCCAGCATTTT.

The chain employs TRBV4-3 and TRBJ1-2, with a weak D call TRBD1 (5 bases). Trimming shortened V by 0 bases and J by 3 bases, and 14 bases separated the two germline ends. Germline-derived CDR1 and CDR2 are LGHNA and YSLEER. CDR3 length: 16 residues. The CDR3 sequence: CASSQDRGGADYGYTF. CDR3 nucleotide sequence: TGCGCCAGCAGCCAAGATCGCGGGGGAGCGGACTATGGCTACACCTTC.

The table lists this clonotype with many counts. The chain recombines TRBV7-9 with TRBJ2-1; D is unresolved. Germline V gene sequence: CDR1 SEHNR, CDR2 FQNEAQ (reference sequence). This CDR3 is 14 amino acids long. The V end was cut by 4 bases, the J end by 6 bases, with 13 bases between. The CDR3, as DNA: TGTGCCAGCAGCTCCCTCGAACCCACCAATGAGCAGTTCTTC. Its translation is CASSSLEPTNEQFF.

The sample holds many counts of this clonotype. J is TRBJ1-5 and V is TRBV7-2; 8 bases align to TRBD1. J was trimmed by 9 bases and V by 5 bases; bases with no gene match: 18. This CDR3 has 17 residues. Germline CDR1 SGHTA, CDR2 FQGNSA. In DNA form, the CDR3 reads TGTGCCAGCAGCCAACCGAACTGGGACAGGCATTTGGGGCCCCAGCATTTT. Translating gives CASSQPNWDRHLGPQHF.

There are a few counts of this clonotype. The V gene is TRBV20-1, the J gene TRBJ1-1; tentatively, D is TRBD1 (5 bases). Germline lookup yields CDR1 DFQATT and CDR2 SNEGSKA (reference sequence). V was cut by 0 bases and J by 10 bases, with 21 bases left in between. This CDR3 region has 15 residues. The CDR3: CSARDGTESLAVAFF. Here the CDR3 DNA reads TGCAGTGCTAGAGATGGGACTGAATCCTTAGCGGTAGCTTTCTTT.

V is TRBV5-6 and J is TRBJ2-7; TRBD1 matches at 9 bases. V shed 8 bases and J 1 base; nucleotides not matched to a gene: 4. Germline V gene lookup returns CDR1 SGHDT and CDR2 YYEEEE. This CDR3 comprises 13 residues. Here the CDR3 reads CARDRGKSYEQYF. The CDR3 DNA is TGTGCCAGAGACAGGGGGAAATCCTACGAGCAGTACTTC.

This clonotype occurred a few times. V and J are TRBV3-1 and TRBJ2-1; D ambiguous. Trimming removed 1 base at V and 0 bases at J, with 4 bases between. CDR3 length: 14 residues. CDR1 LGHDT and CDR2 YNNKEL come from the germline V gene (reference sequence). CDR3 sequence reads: CASSQGSSYNEQFF. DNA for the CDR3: TGTGCCAGCAGCCAAGGAAGCTCCTACAATGAGCAGTTCTTC.

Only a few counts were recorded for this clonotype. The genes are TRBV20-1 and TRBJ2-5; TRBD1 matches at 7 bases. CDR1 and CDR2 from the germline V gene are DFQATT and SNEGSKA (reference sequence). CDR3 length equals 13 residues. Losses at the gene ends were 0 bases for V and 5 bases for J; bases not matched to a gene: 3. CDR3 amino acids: CSARDGTVETQYF. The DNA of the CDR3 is TGCAGTGCTAGAGACGGGACAGTGGAGACCCAGTACTTC.

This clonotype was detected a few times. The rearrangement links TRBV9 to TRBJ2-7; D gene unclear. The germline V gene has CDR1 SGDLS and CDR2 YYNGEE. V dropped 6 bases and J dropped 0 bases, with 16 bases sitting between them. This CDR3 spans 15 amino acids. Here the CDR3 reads CASIPRDLSSYEQYF. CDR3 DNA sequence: TGTGCCAGCATCCCCCGTGATCTGAGCTCCTACGAGCAGTACTTC. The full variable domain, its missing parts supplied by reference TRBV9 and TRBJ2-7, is DSGVTQTPKHLITATGQRVTLRCSPRSGDLSVYWYQQSLDQGLQFLIQYYNGEERAKGNILERFSAQQFPDLHSELNLSSLELGDSALYFCASIPRDLSSYEQYFGPGTRLTVT.

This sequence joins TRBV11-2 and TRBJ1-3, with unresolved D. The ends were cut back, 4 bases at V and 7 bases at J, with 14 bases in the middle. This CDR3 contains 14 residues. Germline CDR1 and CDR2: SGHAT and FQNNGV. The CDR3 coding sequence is TGTGCCAGCAGCTCCTCGAGCCCCGGGAACACCATATATTTT. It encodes CASSSSSPGNTIYF. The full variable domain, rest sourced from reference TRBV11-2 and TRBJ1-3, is EAGVAQSPRYKIIEKRQSVAFWCNPISGHATLYWYQQILGQGPKLLIQFQNNGVVDDSQLPKDRFSAERLKGVDSTLKIQPAKLEDSAVYLCASSSSSPGNTIYFGEGSWLTVV.

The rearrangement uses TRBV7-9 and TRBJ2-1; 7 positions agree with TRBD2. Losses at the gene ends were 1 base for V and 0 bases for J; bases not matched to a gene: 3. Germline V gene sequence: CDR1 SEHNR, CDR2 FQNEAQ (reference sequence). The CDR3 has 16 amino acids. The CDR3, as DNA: TGTGCCAGCAGCTTAGGGTTAGCGGGCTCCTACAATGAGCAGTTCTTC. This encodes CASSLGLAGSYNEQFF. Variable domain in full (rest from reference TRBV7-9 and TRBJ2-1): DTGVSQNPRHKITKRGQNVTFRCDPISEHNRLYWYRQTLGQGPEFLTYFQNEAQLEKSRLLSDRFSAERPKGSFSTLEIQRTEQGDSAMYLCASSLGLAGSYNEQFFGPGTRLTVL.